The T cell receptor beta chain described here comes from a study of a mutant IDH1 vaccine in newly diagnosed glioma. Study-level background: Patients arrived already treated with radiotherapy, temozolomide, or both, most having had both.

The CDR3 runs to 17 residues. Per germline, CDR1 LGHNA and CDR2 YNFKEQ. J lost 1 base, V lost 3 bases, and 6 bases had no gene match. Documented time point: week 5, during vaccination. A 20-mer mutant IDH1 peptide at 300 ug was injected subcutaneously with topical imiquimod. Donors harbored newly found WHO grade 3 or 4 IDH1-mutant, ATRX-lost astrocytomas. The method was immunoSEQ multiplex PCR; TCRdb's version includes in-frame clones alone and lacks a portion of them. Of 45,000 to 65,000 clones listed, approximately 82% are singletons. This clone showed up just once. Antigen specificity is unknown. V is TRBV4-2 and J is TRBJ1-2; 12 bases agree with TRBD1. The TCR originated in a woman aged 18-29 years with glioma. Some clones in this sample may be carry-over from other donors' samples. This material consisted of PBMCs, taken from a glioma patient whose treatment included an IDH1 peptide vaccine. CDR3 sequence reads: CASSQAGTGGRNYGYTF. CDR3 DNA: TGTGCCAGCAGCCAGGCCGGGACAGGGGGCCGTAACTATGGCTACACCTTC.